This T cell receptor (beta chain) was obtained from a study of shared clonotypes between healthy human individuals (dated by TCRdb to 2018 to 2020). About the investigation overall: A couple of women and a few men aged 18 to 49 years were included in the cohort. For each donor, CD4 naive and CD4 memory were each run on three plates, CD8 naive on two plates, and CD8 memory on one plate. To estimate repertoire size and how much clonotype sharing occurs between individuals, the study deeply sequenced the blood TCR repertoires of several healthy adults. To increase sequencing depth and limit assay-specific biases, different laboratories used diverse techniques to prepare libraries and sequence TCR repertoires. Per donor, leukapheresis produced somewhere between about 0.8 and 9.5 billion PBMCs.

Results and caveats for the whole study, not just this receptor: Sampling was restricted to blood, and TCR repertoires in tissues likely differ from the TCR repertoires found in blood. About 5% of naive CD4, 3.5% of naive CD8, approximately 2% of memory CD4, and over 0.35% of memory CD8 clonotypes were shared across several donors. Higher generation probabilities were observed for clonotypes shared by all four sorted-subset donors than for non-shared clonotypes. The small number of donors limited the genetic and exposure-history diversity represented. Estimated clonotype richness was generally larger for naive than for memory subsets. Rarefaction of sorted-subset datasets indicated incomplete sequencing despite the large sequencing depth. Based on pairwise subsampling, the degree of clonotype sharing among donors was expected to be affected by sequencing depth.

Using the deep immunoSEQ assay, multiplex PCR amplified TCR CDR3 regions from genomic DNA. Extracted genomic DNA from each cell subset was spread evenly across all wells of several immunoSEQ 96-well plates, with each plate serving as a replicate. For sorted subsets, around 200 ng genomic DNA, equal to 30,000 or so T cell genomes, was loaded into each replicate PCR. The purified libraries were quantified using a Qubit 3.0 fluorometer, sized with a Bioanalyzer 2100, and then quantified again using the KAPA Library Quantification kit. A separate single-read 150-cycle Illumina NextSeq 550 flow cell was used to sequence each immunoSEQ 96-well plate. Processing in the source paper ran as follows. Because only junctional sequences without quality scores were contained in the immunoSEQ output, filtering matching that applied to full-length reads could not be performed. To assign V/J genes and CDR3, sequences were annotated using PyIR, a Python wrapper for IgBLAST v1.9, with IMGT germline references. Any read was removed if the V/J assignment was weak (E-value above 1e-6), the CDR3 was missing, or the read contained stop codons, out-of-frame junctions, or ambiguous translated residues. A V3J clonotype was defined by an identical inferred V gene, J gene, and CDR3 amino acid sequence. Percentage overlap between repertoires was computed as shared unique clonotypes divided by the size of the smaller repertoire. Repertoire richness was assessed with RTK rarefaction, the Chao1 estimator, and Recon v2.1 estimates of unobserved clonotypes. OLGA was used to compute generation probabilities for all TCRbeta clonotypes that the gDNA method yielded from several donors. The table comes from immuneACCESS by way of TCRdb, which keeps in-frame sequences with V and J called. Part of the clones is missing from these tables; in studies checked, under half for an unresolved V gene and the rest for unknown reasons. V and J calls plus clone size are reproduced from that table; the DNA served to infer D and trimming. The sample table holds roughly 1.5 million clones, of which around 98% were seen once. Jointly, the top ten make up roughly 0.45% of the sample.

Remarks on this clone: Its specific antigen is unknown. No per-base quality is available; no much larger clone lies one base away.

Relative to germline, V is 4 bases shorter and J is 2 bases shorter, with 14 bases between their ends. Including cysteine and phenylalanine, the CDR3 has 15 amino acids. The only DNA kept is the CDR3, 45 bases in frame from the first base. CDR1 and CDR2 are drawn from the germline V gene: SGHRS, YFSETQ. The donors were healthy, HIV-negative adults with no recently reported acute infections or vaccinations. Every donor was a Caucasian adult residing in Nashville, Tennessee, USA. CD4+ T cells were enriched by magnetic negative selection, after which naive cells were positively selected on CD45RA and the negative fraction was taken as the memory subset. Blood was collected by leukapheresis, and PBMCs were isolated by Ficoll-Histopaque density gradient centrifugation and then cryopreserved in liquid nitrogen vapor phase. Purity and quantity of every magnetically sorted T cell population were checked by analytical flow cytometry. From each sorted fraction, genomic DNA was isolated and quantified by UV absorbance on a Nanodrop 2000c.

The V and J segments used are TRBV5-1 and TRBJ2-3, and the D gene may be TRBD2, 6 bases matching. Sequenced sample: naive CD4+ T cells sorted from blood. The label giving this sample's cell subset or site can be read as: CD45RA+ positively selected. This sequence was found in a man aged 25-40 years in good health. The DNA is TGCGCCAGCAGCCCCACCGGCGGGAACACAGATACGCAGTATTTT. Translated, this gives CASSPTGGNTDTQYF. Where the CDR3 stops, the reference TRBV5-1 and TRBJ2-3 genes take over; the full variable domain is KAGVTQTPRYLIKTRGQQVTLSCSPISGHRSVSWYQQTPGQGLQFLFEYFSETQRNKGNFPGRFSGRQFSNSRSEMNVSTLELGDSALYLCASSPTGGNTDTQYFGPGTRLTVL.